The 25 T cell receptor beta chains presented below share a single source sample, sequenced in a study of CD8+CD57+ T cells in acquired aplastic anemia. All sequencing subjects had displayed CD8+CD57+ cell expansion on flow cytometry. It was genomic DNA that served as the template for profiling TCR beta VDJ and CDR3. TCRdb redid the calling of the reads with MiXCR, one entry per CDR3 protein. The sample records 260,000 or so distinct CDR3 sequences, roughly half being singletons. The sample taken for sequencing was sorted CD4+, CD8+, or CD8+CD57+ T cells (not recorded which) from PBMCs. The receptors here all came from a human donor with aplastic anemia.

As to this clonotype: This may be a read error, as it is one base from a much larger clone. The V call is TRBV20-1, the J call TRBJ2-7; 9 bases align to TRBD2. The germline CDR1 and CDR2 sequences are DFQATT and SNEGSKA (reference sequence). The V segment lost 7 bases and the J segment 2 bases; nucleotides outside the gene matches: 6. This CDR3 region has 13 residues. CDR3 bases: TGCAGTGTTAGTCTAGCGGGAACCTACGAGCAGTACTTC. Its protein product is CSVSLAGTYEQYF.

Ten or more counts support this clonotype. This sequence joins TRBV10-1 and TRBJ2-2; maybe TRBD1 (6 bases). The CDR3 length is 14 residues. Trimming took off 10 bases at V and 2 bases at J, with 14 bases between the two ends. Looked up from germline, CDR1 is WNHNN and CDR2 is SYGVQD (reference sequence). The CDR3 here is CATEPGDNTGELFF. CDR3 in DNA: TGCGCCACCGAGCCAGGGGATAACACCGGGGAGCTGTTTTTT.

This chain uses TRBV25-1 with TRBJ2-3; weak D call: TRBD1 (5 bases). Trimming pared 1 base from V and 0 bases from J, leaving 14 bases between. Looked up from germline, CDR1 is MGHDK and CDR2 is SYGVNS. This CDR3 contains 17 residues. CDR3 region: CASSESQGWASTDTQYF. The DNA of the CDR3 is TGTGCCAGCAGTGAATCGCAGGGTTGGGCAAGCACAGATACGCAGTATTTT.

This clonotype was seen many times. This rearrangement joins TRBV20-1 to TRBJ2-7; 9 bases match TRBD2. Germline V gene data show CDR1 as DFQATT and CDR2 as SNEGSKA (reference sequence). The CDR3 runs to 13 residues. V lost 6 bases and J lost 6; bases outside the gene matches: 9. The CDR3 sequence is CSARYLAGTEQYF. For the CDR3, the DNA is TGCAGTGCCCGGTATCTAGCGGGGACCGAGCAGTACTTC.

This clonotype was counted once. The chain couples TRBV5-1 to TRBJ2-5; the D gene is possibly TRBD2 (7 bases). The CDR3 totals 17 residues. The ends were cut back, 4 bases at V and 3 bases at J, with 22 bases in the middle. CDR1 and CDR2 (germline): SGHRS, YFSETQ. CDR3 residues: CASSGGEGHTQKETQYF. DNA for the CDR3: TGCGCCAGCAGCGGGGGGGAGGGACACACACAGAAAGAGACCCAGTACTTC. Variable domain in full (rest from reference TRBV5-1 and TRBJ2-5): KAGVTQTPRYLIKTRGQQVTLSCSPISGHRSVSWYQQTPGQGLQFLFEYFSETQRNKGNFPGRFSGRQFSNSRSEMNVSTLELGDSALYLCASSGGEGHTQKETQYFGPGTRLLVL.

V is TRBV15 and J is TRBJ1-6; D is uncertain. CDR3 length: 13 residues. Trimming pared 5 bases from V and 9 bases from J, leaving 11 bases between. In germline, CDR1 is LNHNV, CDR2 YYDKDF (reference sequence). CDR3 in amino acids: CATSGRELSPLHF. Written as DNA, the CDR3 is TGTGCCACCAGCGGAAGGGAGCTTTCACCCCTCCACTTT.

Concerning this clonotype itself: One end of the junction varies from germline; a read error may be responsible. The chain carries TRBV7-2 and TRBJ1-1; maybe TRBD1 (5 bases). The germline V gene encodes CDR1 SGHTA and CDR2 FQGNSA. The CDR3 runs to 16 residues. CDR3 amino acids: CAGSYKTAGENTEAFF. CDR3 DNA sequence: TGTGCCGGCAGTTACAAGACAGCCGGAGAGAACACTGAAGCTTTCTTT.

This clonotype was seen a handful of times. This sequence joins TRBV5-4 and TRBJ1-1, with 7 bases that match TRBD1. With V trimmed by 1 base and J by 4 bases, 1 base remained unmatched. The CDR3 has 13 residues. Germline V gene lookup returns CDR1 SGHNT and CDR2 YYREEE (reference sequence). The CDR3 nucleotides read TGTGCCAGCAGCTTGAGGACAGGCACTGAAGCTTTCTTT. This translates into CASSLRTGTEAFF.

This clonotype has only a few counts. The rearrangement links TRBV15 to TRBJ2-7; D is possibly TRBD2 (6 bases). The CDR3 is made up of 15 amino acids. Germline V lookup: CDR1 LNHNV, CDR2 YYDKDF (reference sequence). Trimming stripped 0 bases from V and 2 bases from J, with 11 bases between. CDR3 DNA sequence: TGTGCCACCAGCAGAGATGATAGCGGTGCCTACGAGCAGTACTTC. Residues: CATSRDDSGAYEQYF.

As to this clonotype: The missing conserved phenylalanine or tryptophan at the end of this CDR3 makes a read error likely. J is TRBJ1-2 and V is TRBV6-4; no clear D gene. The CDR3 spans 14 residues. Germline V lookup: CDR1 MRHNA, CDR2 SNTAGT. DNA for the CDR3: TGTGCCAGCAGTTACTCGAGCGGTATCTATGGCTACACCTCC. Its protein is CASSYSSGIYGYTS.

The chain couples TRBV24-1 to TRBJ1-6, with 8 bases identical to TRBD1. CDR3 size: 15 residues. The germline gives CDR1 KGHDR, CDR2 SFDVKD. V was clipped by 4 bases and J by 8 bases; unmatched bases: 6. Here the CDR3 DNA reads TGTGCCACCAGTGACTTTGACAGGGGTCATTCACCCCTCCACTTT. The encoded protein is CATSDFDRGHSPLHF.

In this sample, this clonotype turned up many times. The rearrangement uses TRBV10-1 and TRBJ2-2, with D unresolved. Trimming shortened V by 6 bases and J by 0 bases, and 8 bases separated the two germline ends. CDR3 size: 14 residues. The germline V gene has CDR1 WNHNN and CDR2 SYGVQD (reference sequence). In nucleotides, the CDR3 is TGCGCCAGCAGCCCCAGCCCGAACACCGGGGAGCTGTTTTTT. As protein: CASSPSPNTGELFF.

The chain is built from TRBV7-9 and TRBJ1-2, with unresolved D. Germline-derived CDR1 and CDR2 are SEHNR and FQNEAQ (reference sequence). Trimming removed 5 bases at V and 4 bases at J, with 11 bases between. This CDR3 has 13 residues. CDR3 in amino acids: CASSPGLLYGYTF. DNA for the CDR3: TGTGCCAGCAGCCCGGGCCTGCTCTATGGCTACACCTTC. The entire variable domain, with the rest obtained from reference TRBV7-9 and TRBJ1-2, is as follows: DTGVSQNPRHKITKRGQNVTFRCDPISEHNRLYWYRQTLGQGPEFLTYFQNEAQLEKSRLLSDRFSAERPKGSFSTLEIQRTEQGDSAMYLCASSPGLLYGYTFGSGTRLTVV.

The rearrangement links TRBV27 to TRBJ1-5; tentative D call: TRBD1 (5 bases). The CDR3 is 15 residues long. Germline-derived CDR1 and CDR2 are MNHEY and SMNVEV (reference sequence). V was shortened by 0 bases and J by 5 bases, with 11 bases between the two germline ends. In nucleotides, the CDR3 is TGTGCCAGCAGTTTATCTCCGGGACCTCATCAGCCCCAGCATTTT. It is translated as CASSLSPGPHQPQHF.

This clonotype was seen at least ten times. The rearrangement joins TRBV7-8 to TRBJ2-1; TRBD2 matches at 12 bases. Germline V gene lookup returns CDR1 SGHVS and CDR2 FQNEAQ. V shed 1 base, J shed 9 bases, and the junction held 10 bases outside the gene matches. CDR3 length equals 17 residues. DNA of the CDR3: TGTGCCAGCAGCTTAGAGGAGACTAGCGGGAGTACCGGTGAGCAGTTCTTC. It codes for CASSLEETSGSTGEQFF.

This clonotype appeared many times. The genes are TRBV6-1 and TRBJ1-6; D is unresolved. This CDR3 has 19 amino acids. Per germline, CDR1 MNHNS and CDR2 SASEGT. V was cut by 5 bases and J by 0 bases, with 20 bases left in between. CDR3 amino acids: CASSPPEDAALSYNSPLHF. The CDR3 DNA reads as TGTGCCAGCAGTCCCCCTGAGGACGCGGCCCTCTCCTATAATTCACCCCTCCACTTT.

This clonotype was picked up many times. The chain joins TRBV20-1 to TRBJ2-5, with 8 nucleotides matching TRBD2. Germline V gene data show CDR1 as DFQATT and CDR2 as SNEGSKA (reference sequence). The V gene end was trimmed by 5 bases and the J gene end by 2 bases; junction bases not matched to a gene: 13. The CDR3 runs to 16 residues. Here the CDR3 reads CSAYIPGLGTQETQYF. The DNA of the CDR3 is TGCAGTGCTTATATACCGGGACTAGGGACACAAGAGACCCAGTACTTC.

This clonotype was seen repeatedly, ten times or more. CDR3 DNA: TGTGCCAGCAGCTTCGGACAGAACTACGAGCAGTACTTC. The encoded protein is CASSFGQNYEQYF. The chain is built from TRBV5-8 and TRBJ2-7; D perhaps matches TRBD1 (6 bases). Looked up from germline, CDR1 is SGHTS and CDR2 is YDEGEE. Trimming cost V 2 bases and J 3 bases, with 9 bases left between them. This CDR3 is built from 13 residues.

The rearrangement uses TRBV20-1 and TRBJ2-5; a possible D gene is TRBD2 (6 bases). CDR1 DFQATT and CDR2 SNEGSKA come from the germline V gene (reference sequence). The V and J ends lost 6 bases and 5 bases respectively, with 19 bases between them. The CDR3 consists of 14 residues. CDR3: CSARGVDSYETQYF. The CDR3 bases are TGCAGTGCCCGCGGGGTCGACTCCTACGAGACCCAGTACTTC.

This clonotype showed up just once. The chain employs TRBV20-1 and TRBJ1-5; 9 positions match TRBD1. CDR3 size: 13 residues. From germline, CDR1 is DFQATT and CDR2 SNEGSKA (reference sequence). The V gene end was trimmed by 3 bases and the J gene end by 7 bases; junction bases not matched to a gene: 4. CDR3 loop: CSASDRGEQPQHF. Here the CDR3 DNA reads TGCAGTGCTAGTGACAGGGGGGAACAGCCCCAGCATTTT.

The chain couples TRBV13 to TRBJ2-7; tentatively, D is TRBD1 (6 bases). The CDR3 spans 14 residues. Looked up from germline, CDR1 is PRHDT and CDR2 is FYEKMQ (reference sequence). Trimming took 4 bases from V and 2 from J, leaving 12 bases between them. CDR3 sequence: CASSSGVKTYEQYF. The CDR3 bases are TGTGCCAGCAGCTCAGGGGTCAAGACCTACGAGCAGTACTTC.

This clonotype was observed many times. The chain carries TRBV25-1 and TRBJ1-2, with 8 bases identical to TRBD1. The V and J ends lost 3 bases and 6 bases, in that order; junction bases with no gene match: 9. The CDR3 is 15 amino acids. Germline V gene lookup returns CDR1 MGHDK and CDR2 SYGVNS. The CDR3 coding sequence is TGTGCCAGCAGTGACCCGCAGGGGGCCTGGGATGGCTACACCTTC. This translates into CASSDPQGAWDGYTF.

V is TRBV9 and J is TRBJ2-1; D possibly corresponds to TRBD2 (5 bases). This CDR3 spans 15 amino acids. Per germline, CDR1 SGDLS and CDR2 YYNGEE. V lost 4 bases and J lost 3, with 14 bases in between. The CDR3 loop is CASSLQRSGYNEQFF. For the CDR3, the DNA is TGTGCCAGCAGCTTACAGCGGAGTGGCTACAATGAGCAGTTCTTC.

The chain couples TRBV7-2 to TRBJ2-7; possibly TRBD1 for D (7 bases). Germline lookup yields CDR1 SGHTA and CDR2 FQGNSA. CDR3 size: 13 residues. Trimming removed 11 bases at V and 6 bases at J, with 20 bases between. The CDR3 DNA is TGTGCCTGGAGGACCCCAGGGGGGCGCGAGCAGTACTTC. Its translation: CAWRTPGGREQYF.

This clonotype was counted many times. The gene calls are TRBV7-8 and TRBJ2-3, with D perhaps TRBD1 or TRBD2 (5 bases each). Trimming removed 2 bases from V and 4 bases from J, with 25 bases in between. There are 19 residues in the CDR3. CDR1 SGHVS and CDR2 FQNEAQ come from the germline V gene. The DNA for the CDR3 is TGTGCCAGCAGCTTATCGGTCTCGTTCGGGGCGGCCCCGGCAGATACGCAGTATTTT. Its protein is CASSLSVSFGAAPADTQYF.